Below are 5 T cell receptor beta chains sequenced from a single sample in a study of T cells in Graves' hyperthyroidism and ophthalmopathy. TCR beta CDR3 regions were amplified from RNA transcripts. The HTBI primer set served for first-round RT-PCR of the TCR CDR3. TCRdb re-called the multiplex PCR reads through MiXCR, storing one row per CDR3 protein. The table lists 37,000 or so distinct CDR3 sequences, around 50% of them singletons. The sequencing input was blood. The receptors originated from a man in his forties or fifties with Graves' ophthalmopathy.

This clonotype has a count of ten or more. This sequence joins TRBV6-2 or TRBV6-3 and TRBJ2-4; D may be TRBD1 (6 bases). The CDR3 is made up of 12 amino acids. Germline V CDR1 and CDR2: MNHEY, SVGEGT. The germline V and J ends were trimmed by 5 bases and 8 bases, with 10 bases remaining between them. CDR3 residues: CASSPGADIQYF. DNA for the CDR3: TGTGCCAGCAGTCCAGGGGCGGACATTCAGTACTTC.

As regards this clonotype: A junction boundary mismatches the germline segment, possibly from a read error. The CDR3 DNA reads TGCGCCAGAGGCTTGAGGGAGTCGTCACCCCTCCACTTC. Protein: CARGLRESSPLHF. The V and J genes are TRBV5-1 and TRBJ1-6; D not resolved. Germline V lookup: CDR1 SGHRS, CDR2 YFSETQ. This CDR3 contains 13 residues.

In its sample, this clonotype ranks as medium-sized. CDR3 sequence: CSEEKGTDTQYF. The CDR3, as DNA: TGCAGCGAGGAGAAGGGGACAGATACGCAGTATTTT. The chain couples TRBV29-1 to TRBJ2-3, with D perhaps matching TRBD1 (5 bases). Trimming left V 7 bases short and J 3 bases short, with 11 bases between. Germline CDR1 is SQVTM and CDR2 is ANQGSEA. This CDR3 has 12 amino acids.

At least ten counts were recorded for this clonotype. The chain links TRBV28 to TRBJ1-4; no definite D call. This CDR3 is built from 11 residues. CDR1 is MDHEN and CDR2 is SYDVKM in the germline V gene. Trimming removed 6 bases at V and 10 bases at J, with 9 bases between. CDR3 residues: CASRVEGKLFF. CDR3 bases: TGTGCCAGCAGGGTCGAAGGAAAACTGTTTTTT.

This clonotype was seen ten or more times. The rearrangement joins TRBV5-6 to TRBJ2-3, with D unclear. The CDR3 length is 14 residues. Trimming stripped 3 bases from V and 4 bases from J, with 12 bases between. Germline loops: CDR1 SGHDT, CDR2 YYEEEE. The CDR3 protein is CASSWGLFADTQYF. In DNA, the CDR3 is TGTGCCAGCAGCTGGGGTCTGTTCGCAGATACGCAGTATTTT. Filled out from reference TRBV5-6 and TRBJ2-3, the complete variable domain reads DAGVTQSPTHLIKTRGQQVTLRCSPKSGHDTVSWYQQALGQGPQFIFQYYEEEERQRGNFPDRFSGHQFPNYSSELNVNALLLGDSALYLCASSWGLFADTQYFGPGTRLTVL.